Listed below are T cell receptor beta chains from one sample, sequenced in a study of blood T cell repertoires in COVID-19. TCRdb keeps only in-frame clones here, not all; method: immunoSEQ multiplex PCR. The sample records approximately 230,000 clones, about 85% being singletons. Material for sequencing was peripheral blood. The receptors derive from a man aged 18 to 30 with active or convalescent COVID-19. Both conserved end residues are part of each CDR3. D genes are given only for firm matches. Size is stated for part of the rows, as once, few or many counts, or as a class when the clone is expanded.

TRBJ2-7 TRBV6-5 once 15 TRBD1 TGTGCCAGCAGTTACTCGGGACAGGGGGCCTGGGAGCAGTACTTC CASSYSGQGAWEQYF
TRBJ1-4 TRBV6-5 NA 15 NA TGTGCCAGCAGTTCCGACGGGGCAACTAATGAAAAACTGTTTTTT CASSSDGATNEKLFF
TRBJ2-2 TRBV9 few 17 TRBD2 TGTGCCAGCAGCAATCGACTAGCTCCTTCGAACACCGGGGAGCTGTTTTTT CASSNRLAPSNTGELFF
TRBJ2-3 TRBV9 NA 16 TRBD2 TGTGCCAGCAGGGAACTAGCGGGGGGTAGGACAGATACGCAGTATTTT CASRELAGGRTDTQYF
TRBJ1-2 TRBV27 NA 15 TRBD1 TGTGCCAGCAGCCCCGGCCGACAGGGGCGATATGGCTACACCTTC CASSPGRQGRYGYTF
TRBJ1-1 TRBV28 NA 14 TRBD1 TGTGCCAGCACCGCCGACAGGGGACCCACTGAAGCTTTCTTT CASTADRGPTEAFF
TRBJ1-3 TRBV12-5 once 16 NA TGTGCTAGTGGTTCCGGGTCTCCGAACTCTGGAAACACCATATATTTT CASGSGSPNSGNTIYF
TRBJ1-4 TRBV7-3 once 14 NA TGTGCCAGCAGCTCCAATCCCGGGAATGAAAAACTGTTTTTT CASSSNPGNEKLFF
TRBJ2-1 TRBV7-7 NA 17 TRBD2 TGTGCCAGCAGCTTGTCTGTTGGACTAGCTTCCTACAATGAGCAGTTCTTC CASSLSVGLASYNEQFF
TRBJ2-1 TRBV30 NA 16 NA TGTGCCTGGAGTGTAAGGACTTCCAGTTCCTACAATGAGCAGTTCTTC CAWSVRTSSSYNEQFF
TRBJ1-1 TRBV7-3 NA 12 NA TGTGCCAGCAGCTCCCAAACAGGAGAAGCTTTCTTT CASSSQTGEAFF
TRBJ2-3 TRBV5-1 NA 16 TRBD2 TGCGCCAGCACAATTAGCGGGGAGCCTAGCACAGATACGCAGTATTTT CASTISGEPSTDTQYF
TRBJ2-1 TRBV6-2/TRBV6-3 NA 12 NA TGTGCCAGCAGTCCATCAGACAATGAGCAGTTCTTC CASSPSDNEQFF
TRBJ2-5 TRBV21-1 once 16 NA TGTGCCAGCAGCAAAGCGGGGAGCCCCGCCAAAGAGACCCAGTACTTC CASSKAGSPAKETQYF
TRBJ1-2 TRBV19 NA 15 TRBD1 TGTGCCAGTAGTGAAAACAGGGGGCTCTACTATGGCTACACCTTC CASSENRGLYYGYTF
TRBJ2-1 TRBV7-3 once 15 NA TGTGCCAGCAGCCACGAGTGGGCCCTCTACAATGAGCAGTTCTTC CASSHEWALYNEQFF
TRBJ1-3 TRBV9 once 18 TRBD1 TGTGCCAGCAGCGTAGCTAGGGGACAGGTCGGCTCTGGAAACACCATATATTTT CASSVARGQVGSGNTIYF
TRBJ2-2 TRBV3-1/TRBV3-2 NA 15 NA TGTGCCAGCAGCCGGTCGGACACTTCTACCGGGGAGCTGTTTTTT CASSRSDTSTGELFF
TRBJ1-4 TRBV30 few 12 NA TGTGCCTGGAGTGGACAGTATGAAAAACTGTTTTTT CAWSGQYEKLFF
TRBJ1-1 TRBV7-2 NA 17 TRBD1 TGTGCCAGCAGCCGGGACCGGACAGGGGGGCGCAGAACTGAAGCTTTCTTT CASSRDRTGGRRTEAFF
TRBJ1-5 TRBV27 NA 14 NA TGTGCCAGCAGTTCGGCGACAGGTACGGGGCCCCAGCATTTT CASSSATGTGPQHF
TRBJ2-2 TRBV30 NA 12 NA TGTGCCTGGAGTCGGACTCCCGGGGAGCTGTTTTTT CAWSRTPGELFF
TRBJ1-1 TRBV28 NA 16 NA TGTGCCAGCAGTTTAATCGGGGGGCGGGAAAGCGCTGAAGCTTTCTTT CASSLIGGRESAEAFF
TRBJ1-1 TRBV30 NA 10 TRBD1 TGTGCCGGGGGGACAGTTGAAGCTTTCTTT CAGGTVEAFF
TRBJ1-1 TRBV30 NA 13 NA TGTGCCTGGACAGTGGGGGCGGGTACTGAAGCTTTCTTT CAWTVGAGTEAFF
TRBJ2-7 TRBV6-5 NA 14 TRBD1 TGTGCCAGCAGCCTCTCGGGACAGGGGTACGAGCAGTACTTC CASSLSGQGYEQYF
TRBJ1-2 TRBV19 NA 11 NA TGTGCCAGTATTGACCAGGGTGGCTACACCTTC CASIDQGGYTF
TRBJ2-5 TRBV5-4 NA 17 TRBD2 TGTGCCAGCAGCGCCGGACTAGCGGGGGGAATCTCGGAGACCCAGTACTTC CASSAGLAGGISETQYF